Listed below are T cell receptor beta chains from one sample, sequenced in a study of T-cell reconstitution after alpha-beta-depleted transplantation in children. TCRdb passed the PCR reads through MiXCR, listing each CDR3 protein once. The data show hundreds of thousands of distinct CDR3 sequences, less than 9% seen once. The starting material was PBMCs, mostly from graft donor cells, obtained 180 days after TCRalphabeta/CD19-depleted stem cell transplant. The receptor set was obtained from a male patient between 10 and 17 years old who had a stem cell transplant for acute lymphoblastic leukemia, so the T cells may come from the graft donor. CDR3s include the opening cysteine and the closing phenylalanine or tryptophan. Each record gives: D gene, V gene, J gene, clone size, CDR3 length, CDR3 DNA, CDR3 protein. A D gene is named only where the DNA matches it firmly. Not every row has a clone size; where given, it reads once, few, many or a size class.

d_gene: .; v_gene: TRBV20-1; j_gene: TRBJ1-5; abundance: many; len: 13; CDR3nt: TGCAGTGCGAACAGGGTGGGTAGTCAGCCCCAGCATTTT; CDR3aa: CSANRVGSQPQHF
d_gene: .; v_gene: TRBV14; j_gene: TRBJ2-2; abundance: many; len: 16; CDR3nt: TGTGCCAGCAGCCAAGGAGGCGGCTCGAACACCGGGGAGCTGTTTTTT; CDR3aa: CASSQGGGSNTGELFF
d_gene: TRBD1; v_gene: TRBV12-3/TRBV12-4; j_gene: TRBJ1-2; abundance: many; len: 13; CDR3nt: TGTGCCACCCGTCCGGGACAGGGGGTTGGCTACACCTTC; CDR3aa: CATRPGQGVGYTF
d_gene: .; v_gene: TRBV7-9; j_gene: TRBJ1-2; abundance: many; len: 16; CDR3nt: TGTGCCAGCAGACTGCAGATGGGGAGTCGGGACTATGGCTACACCTTC; CDR3aa: CASRLQMGSRDYGYTF
d_gene: TRBD1; v_gene: TRBV6-2/TRBV6-3; j_gene: TRBJ1-1; abundance: many; len: 12; CDR3nt: TGTGCCAGCACCCAGGGGGCTGGTGAAGCTTTCTTT; CDR3aa: CASTQGAGEAFF
d_gene: .; v_gene: TRBV29-1; j_gene: TRBJ2-1; abundance: many; len: 14; CDR3nt: TGCAGCGTTAGGTCAGGGAGCTCCTACAATGAGCAGTTCTTC; CDR3aa: CSVRSGSSYNEQFF
d_gene: .; v_gene: TRBV3-1; j_gene: TRBJ1-1; abundance: many; len: 16; CDR3nt: TGTGCCAGCAGCCCGCATATAGTTGGGGGTGGCACTGAAGCTTTCTTT; CDR3aa: CASSPHIVGGGTEAFF
d_gene: .; v_gene: TRBV18; j_gene: TRBJ2-5; abundance: many; len: 12; CDR3nt: TGTGCCAGCTCACCAGAGGGAAAGACCCAGTACTTC; CDR3aa: CASSPEGKTQYF
d_gene: .; v_gene: TRBV20-1; j_gene: TRBJ1-1; abundance: many; len: 14; CDR3nt: TGCAGTGCCCCCCGAACCGAGGGGGGGACTGAAGCTTTCTTT; CDR3aa: CSAPRTEGGTEAFF
d_gene: .; v_gene: TRBV5-1; j_gene: TRBJ2-1; abundance: many; len: 16; CDR3nt: TGCGCCAGCAGCCCAACTACAGGGAGCTCCTACAATGAGCAGTTCTTC; CDR3aa: CASSPTTGSSYNEQFF
d_gene: .; v_gene: TRBV4-3; j_gene: TRBJ2-3; abundance: many; len: 18; CDR3nt: TGCGCCAGCAGCCAAGACGGGTCTCGCGGGGGCCTCACAGATACGCAGTATTTT; CDR3aa: CASSQDGSRGGLTDTQYF
d_gene: .; v_gene: TRBV12-3/TRBV12-4; j_gene: TRBJ2-1; abundance: many; len: 14; CDR3nt: TGTGCCAGCAGTTTACGAGGGGAAGACAATGAGCAGTTCTTC; CDR3aa: CASSLRGEDNEQFF
d_gene: .; v_gene: TRBV6-5; j_gene: TRBJ1-4; abundance: many; len: 15; CDR3nt: TGTGCCAGCAGTTACTACCGCGGGGGGACTGAAAAACTGTTTTTT; CDR3aa: CASSYYRGGTEKLFF
d_gene: TRBD2; v_gene: TRBV10-3; j_gene: TRBJ2-1; abundance: many; len: 13; CDR3nt: TGTGCCATCAGTAGCGGGGGTTACAATGAGCAGTTCTTC; CDR3aa: CAISSGGYNEQFF
d_gene: TRBD2; v_gene: TRBV28; j_gene: TRBJ2-1; abundance: many; len: 13; CDR3nt: TGTGCCATAGGACCGGGACTAGGGAATGAGCAGTTCTTC; CDR3aa: CAIGPGLGNEQFF
d_gene: TRBD1; v_gene: TRBV12-3/TRBV12-4; j_gene: TRBJ2-2; abundance: many; len: 16; CDR3nt: TGTGCCAGCAGTTCCCGGGACAGGCTAGTCGCCGGGGAGCTGTTTTTT; CDR3aa: CASSSRDRLVAGELFF
d_gene: .; v_gene: TRBV10-3; j_gene: TRBJ2-7; abundance: many; len: 14; CDR3nt: TGTGCCATCAGTTTCGGGACGGCCTCCTACGAGCAGTACTTC; CDR3aa: CAISFGTASYEQYF
d_gene: .; v_gene: TRBV12-3/TRBV12-4; j_gene: TRBJ1-2; abundance: many; len: 13; CDR3nt: TGTGCCAGCAACCCGGGTGGGAACTATGGCTACACCTTC; CDR3aa: CASNPGGNYGYTF
d_gene: TRBD1; v_gene: TRBV20-1; j_gene: TRBJ1-4; abundance: many; len: 14; CDR3nt: TGCAGTGCCCCTGGACAGGGTCTGCGGGAAAAACTGTTTTTT; CDR3aa: CSAPGQGLREKLFF
d_gene: .; v_gene: TRBV7-8; j_gene: TRBJ2-3; abundance: many; len: 17; CDR3nt: TGTGCCAGCAGCCCCGGGCTAGCGCGAACCCGGGGGGATACGCAGTATTTT; CDR3aa: CASSPGLARTRGDTQYF
d_gene: .; v_gene: TRBV9; j_gene: TRBJ2-7; abundance: many; len: 16; CDR3nt: TGTGCCAGCAGCGCCCGGGACACTCGCCTCTCCCACGAGCAGTACTTC; CDR3aa: CASSARDTRLSHEQYF
d_gene: TRBD1; v_gene: TRBV11-2; j_gene: TRBJ1-6; abundance: many; len: 17; CDR3nt: TGTGCCAGCAGCTTGCGTTTCACAGGGGCCCTATATTCACCCCTCCACTTT; CDR3aa: CASSLRFTGALYSPLHF
d_gene: .; v_gene: TRBV11-2; j_gene: TRBJ1-1; abundance: few; len: 13; CDR3nt: TGTGCCAGCAGCCTAAGGGACGGCACTGAAGCTTTCTTT; CDR3aa: CASSLRDGTEAFF
d_gene: TRBD1; v_gene: TRBV5-4; j_gene: TRBJ2-1; abundance: many; len: 16; CDR3nt: TGTGCCAGCATCCCCTCCCGGGACAGGGGTCGGAGTGAGCAGTTCTTC; CDR3aa: CASIPSRDRGRSEQFF
d_gene: .; v_gene: TRBV6-5; j_gene: TRBJ2-5; abundance: many; len: 14; CDR3nt: TGTGCCAGCAGTTACTCGTCGATTGGAGAGACCCAGTACTTC; CDR3aa: CASSYSSIGETQYF
d_gene: .; v_gene: TRBV5-5; j_gene: TRBJ1-2; abundance: .; len: 13; CDR3nt: TGTGCCAGCAGCTTGTCCGGGAGCTATGGCTACACCTTC; CDR3aa: CASSLSGSYGYTF
d_gene: TRBD2; v_gene: TRBV20-1; j_gene: TRBJ2-1; abundance: many; len: 14; CDR3nt: TGCAGTGCTTTAGCGGGAGACTACTACAATGAGCAGTTCTTC; CDR3aa: CSALAGDYYNEQFF
d_gene: TRBD2; v_gene: TRBV20-1; j_gene: TRBJ2-3; abundance: many; len: 16; CDR3nt: TGCAGTGCTAGTAAAACGGCGGGAGGCCTTACAGATACGCAGTATTTT; CDR3aa: CSASKTAGGLTDTQYF
d_gene: .; v_gene: TRBV6-5; j_gene: TRBJ1-2; abundance: many; len: 16; CDR3nt: TGTGCCAGCAGTTACCGGACGGCAGGGAGGGCTAAAGGCTACACCTTC; CDR3aa: CASSYRTAGRAKGYTF
d_gene: TRBD2; v_gene: TRBV3-1; j_gene: TRBJ2-2; abundance: many; len: 18; CDR3nt: TGTGCCAGCAGCCTAAAGGCCGGGCTAGCGGATAACACCGGGGAGCTGTTTTTT; CDR3aa: CASSLKAGLADNTGELFF
d_gene: .; v_gene: TRBV20-1; j_gene: TRBJ2-2; abundance: many; len: 15; CDR3nt: TGCAGTGCTAGAGACGTACGGGGCGCGGCCGGGGAGCTGTTTTTT; CDR3aa: CSARDVRGAAGELFF
d_gene: TRBD1; v_gene: TRBV7-2; j_gene: TRBJ1-5; abundance: many; len: 14; CDR3nt: TGTGCCAGCAGCTCGGACAGGGTCAGTCAGCCCCAGCATTTT; CDR3aa: CASSSDRVSQPQHF
d_gene: TRBD2; v_gene: TRBV4-1; j_gene: TRBJ2-3; abundance: many; len: 15; CDR3nt: TGCGCCAGCAGCCAATTGGGACTAGGGACAGATACGCAGTATTTT; CDR3aa: CASSQLGLGTDTQYF
d_gene: .; v_gene: TRBV29-1; j_gene: TRBJ2-5; abundance: many; len: 13; CDR3nt: TGCAGCTCATTGAAGCCTAGCGCAGAGACCCAGTACTTC; CDR3aa: CSSLKPSAETQYF
d_gene: TRBD2; v_gene: TRBV10-3; j_gene: TRBJ2-1; abundance: many; len: 22; CDR3nt: TGTGCCATCAGCCGACCCAGGGCAGGGACGGGACTAGCGGGAGGGGAATACAATGAGCAGTTCTTC; CDR3aa: CAISRPRAGTGLAGGEYNEQFF
d_gene: .; v_gene: TRBV18; j_gene: TRBJ1-5; abundance: few; len: 13; CDR3nt: TGTGCCAGCTCACCGGGCGGGGCTCAGCCCCAGCATTTT; CDR3aa: CASSPGGAQPQHF
d_gene: .; v_gene: TRBV19; j_gene: TRBJ1-1; abundance: .; len: 14; CDR3nt: TGTGCCAGTAGGGCAGCTATTCTGAACACTGAAGCTTTCTTT; CDR3aa: CASRAAILNTEAFF
d_gene: TRBD1; v_gene: TRBV12-3/TRBV12-4; j_gene: TRBJ1-2; abundance: many; len: 12; CDR3nt: TGTGCCAGCAGTTCAGGGGGCTATGGCTACACCTTC; CDR3aa: CASSSGGYGYTF
d_gene: TRBD1; v_gene: TRBV20-1; j_gene: TRBJ2-5; abundance: many; len: 14; CDR3nt: TGCAGTGCTAGATCCCCCGGACAGGAAGAGACCCAGTACTTC; CDR3aa: CSARSPGQEETQYF
d_gene: .; v_gene: TRBV20-1; j_gene: TRBJ2-1; abundance: many; len: 14; CDR3nt: TGCAGTGCTCACGACCCGCCCCGTTTGGATGAGCAGTTCTTC; CDR3aa: CSAHDPPRLDEQFF
d_gene: .; v_gene: TRBV28; j_gene: TRBJ2-7; abundance: many; len: 15; CDR3nt: TGTGCCAGCAGTTTATCTTCGACAGGCTCCTACGAGCAGTACTTC; CDR3aa: CASSLSSTGSYEQYF
d_gene: TRBD2; v_gene: TRBV18; j_gene: TRBJ2-3; abundance: .; len: 16; CDR3nt: TGTGCCAGCTCACAAGACGGGACTAGCAGCACAGATACGCAGTATTTT; CDR3aa: CASSQDGTSSTDTQYF
d_gene: .; v_gene: TRBV12-3/TRBV12-4; j_gene: TRBJ2-1; abundance: many; len: 15; CDR3nt: TGTGCCAGCAGTTTGCGGACAGTGGGTCGATATGAGCAGTTCTTC; CDR3aa: CASSLRTVGRYEQFF
d_gene: TRBD2; v_gene: TRBV20-1; j_gene: TRBJ2-1; abundance: many; len: 15; CDR3nt: TGCAGTGCTAGCCCGGCTAGCGGGAGGCGGGATGAGCAGTTCTTC; CDR3aa: CSASPASGRRDEQFF
d_gene: .; v_gene: TRBV9; j_gene: TRBJ1-1; abundance: .; len: 16; CDR3nt: TGTGCCAGCAGCCCAGGGGTTTTTAATATGAACACTGAAGCTTTCTTT; CDR3aa: CASSPGVFNMNTEAFF
d_gene: TRBD2; v_gene: TRBV7-2; j_gene: TRBJ2-5; abundance: few; len: 15; CDR3nt: TGTGCCAGCAAATCAAAAGCGGGGGTCCAAGAGACCCAGTACTTC; CDR3aa: CASKSKAGVQETQYF
d_gene: .; v_gene: TRBV12-3/TRBV12-4; j_gene: TRBJ2-1; abundance: many; len: 12; CDR3nt: TGTGCCAGCACCCGAGGTCGTCATGAGCAGTTCTTC; CDR3aa: CASTRGRHEQFF
d_gene: TRBD2; v_gene: TRBV9; j_gene: TRBJ2-1; abundance: few; len: 17; CDR3nt: TGTGCCAGCAGCGCAAGCTCCGGGACTAGCGGGAAAAATGAGCAGTTCTTC; CDR3aa: CASSASSGTSGKNEQFF
d_gene: TRBD1; v_gene: TRBV20-1; j_gene: TRBJ2-5; abundance: many; len: 12; CDR3nt: TGCAGTGCTAGGGGACAGCAAGAGACCCAGTACTTC; CDR3aa: CSARGQQETQYF
d_gene: .; v_gene: TRBV6-1; j_gene: TRBJ2-7; abundance: few; len: 16; CDR3nt: TGTGCCAGCAGTGGTGCGTACGGGACGGGCTCCTACGAGCAGTACTTC; CDR3aa: CASSGAYGTGSYEQYF
d_gene: TRBD2; v_gene: TRBV12-3/TRBV12-4; j_gene: TRBJ2-7; abundance: many; len: 15; CDR3nt: TGTGCCAGCACCTTGGGGCGGGAGGGCCCCAACGAGCAGTACTTC; CDR3aa: CASTLGREGPNEQYF
d_gene: .; v_gene: TRBV10-2; j_gene: TRBJ2-7; abundance: many; len: 12; CDR3nt: TGCGCCAGCAGGACAGGTGCCTACGAGCAGTACTTC; CDR3aa: CASRTGAYEQYF
d_gene: .; v_gene: TRBV7-9; j_gene: TRBJ2-1; abundance: many; len: 12; CDR3nt: TGTGCCAGCAGCTTAGAGCCCAATGAGCAGTTCTTC; CDR3aa: CASSLEPNEQFF
d_gene: TRBD1; v_gene: TRBV5-1; j_gene: TRBJ2-3; abundance: many; len: 14; CDR3nt: TGCGCCAGCAGCTCAAGGACAGGGGAAGATACGCAGTATTTT; CDR3aa: CASSSRTGEDTQYF
d_gene: .; v_gene: TRBV6-6; j_gene: TRBJ1-5; abundance: many; len: 13; CDR3nt: TGTGCCAGCAGTCAAAAAGGGGGTCAGCCCCAGCATTTT; CDR3aa: CASSQKGGQPQHF
d_gene: .; v_gene: TRBV6-5; j_gene: TRBJ2-3; abundance: many; len: 14; CDR3nt: TGTGCCAGCAGTTACTCGATGGACGGGTATACGCAGTATTTT; CDR3aa: CASSYSMDGYTQYF
d_gene: TRBD1; v_gene: TRBV6-5; j_gene: TRBJ1-2; abundance: many; len: 12; CDR3nt: TGTGCCAGCAGCGACAGGGTAGGGGGCTACACCTTC; CDR3aa: CASSDRVGGYTF
d_gene: .; v_gene: TRBV5-1; j_gene: TRBJ2-7; abundance: many; len: 16; CDR3nt: TGCGCCAGCAGCTTGGAAGGGACTGCTAGCTCCTACGAGCAGTACTTC; CDR3aa: CASSLEGTASSYEQYF
d_gene: TRBD1; v_gene: TRBV6-1; j_gene: TRBJ2-2; abundance: many; len: 14; CDR3nt: TGTGCCAGCAGCGCGGGACAGGGCACCGGGGAGCTGTTTTTT; CDR3aa: CASSAGQGTGELFF